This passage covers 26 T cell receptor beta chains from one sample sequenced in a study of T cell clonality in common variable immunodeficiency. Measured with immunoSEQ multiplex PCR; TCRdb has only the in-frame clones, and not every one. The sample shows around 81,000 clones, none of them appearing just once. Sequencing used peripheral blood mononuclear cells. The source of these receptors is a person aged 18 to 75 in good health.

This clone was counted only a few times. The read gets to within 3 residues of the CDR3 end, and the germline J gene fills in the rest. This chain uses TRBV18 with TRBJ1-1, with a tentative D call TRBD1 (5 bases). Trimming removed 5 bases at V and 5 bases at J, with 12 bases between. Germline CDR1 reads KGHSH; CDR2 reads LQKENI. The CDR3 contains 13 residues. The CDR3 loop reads CASSTQGKTEAFF. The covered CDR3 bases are TGTGCCAGCTCAACTCAGGGTAAGACTGAA. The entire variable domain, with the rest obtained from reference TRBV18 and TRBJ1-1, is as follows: NAGVMQNPRHLVRRRGQEARLRCSPMKGHSHVYWYRQLPEEGLKFMVYLQKENIIDESGMPKERFSAEFPKEGPSILRIQQVVRGDSAAYFCASSTQGKTEAFFGQGTRLTVV.

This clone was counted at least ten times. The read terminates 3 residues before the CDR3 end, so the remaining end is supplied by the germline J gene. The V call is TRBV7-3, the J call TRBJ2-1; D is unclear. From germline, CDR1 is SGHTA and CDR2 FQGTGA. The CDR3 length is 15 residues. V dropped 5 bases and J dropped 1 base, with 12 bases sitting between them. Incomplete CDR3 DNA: TGTGCCAGCAGCGCCGAGGCCCAGTCCTACAATGAG. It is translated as CASSAEAQSYNE. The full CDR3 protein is CASSAEAQSYNEQFF.

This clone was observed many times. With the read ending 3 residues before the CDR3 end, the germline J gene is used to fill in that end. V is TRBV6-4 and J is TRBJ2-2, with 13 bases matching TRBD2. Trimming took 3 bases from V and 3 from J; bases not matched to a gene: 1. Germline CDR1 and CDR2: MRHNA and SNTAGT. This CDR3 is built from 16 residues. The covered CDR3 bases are TGTGCCAGCAGTGATACTAGCGGGAGGGACACCGGGGAG. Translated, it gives CASSDTSGRDTGE. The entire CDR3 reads CASSDTSGRDTGELFF.

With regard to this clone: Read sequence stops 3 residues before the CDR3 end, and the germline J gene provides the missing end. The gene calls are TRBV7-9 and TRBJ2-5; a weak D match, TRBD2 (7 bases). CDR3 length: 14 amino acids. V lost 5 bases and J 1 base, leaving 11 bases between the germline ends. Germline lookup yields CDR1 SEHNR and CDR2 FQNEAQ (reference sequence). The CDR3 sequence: CASSGGGLQETQYF. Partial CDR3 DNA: TGTGCCAGCAGCGGGGGGGGCCTCCAAGAGACC. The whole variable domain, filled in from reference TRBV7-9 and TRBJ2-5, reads DTGVSQNPRHKITKRGQNVTFRCDPISEHNRLYWYRQTLGQGPEFLTYFQNEAQLEKSRLLSDRFSAERPKGSFSTLEIQRTEQGDSAMYLCASSGGGLQETQYFGPGTRLLVL.

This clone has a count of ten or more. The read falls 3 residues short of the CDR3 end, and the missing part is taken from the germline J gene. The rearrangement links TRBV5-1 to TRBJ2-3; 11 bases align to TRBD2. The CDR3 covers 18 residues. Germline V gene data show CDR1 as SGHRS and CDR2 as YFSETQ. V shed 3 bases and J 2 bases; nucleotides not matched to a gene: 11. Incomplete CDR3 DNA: TGCGCCAGCAGCTCTCCTTTAGCGGGAGGGCCGTTCACAGATACG. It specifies CASSSPLAGGPFTDT. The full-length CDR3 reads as CASSSPLAGGPFTDTQYF.

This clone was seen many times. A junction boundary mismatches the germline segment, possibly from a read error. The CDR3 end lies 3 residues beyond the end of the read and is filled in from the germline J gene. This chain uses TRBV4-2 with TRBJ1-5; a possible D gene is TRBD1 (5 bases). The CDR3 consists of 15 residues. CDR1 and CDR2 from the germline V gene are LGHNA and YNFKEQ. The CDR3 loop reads CASSQEYQGDQPQHF. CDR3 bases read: TGCGCCAGCAGCCAAGAGTATCAGGGAGATCAGCCC.

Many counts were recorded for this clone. CDR3 bases read: TGTGCCAGCACCCTGCCCGGAGGGGCTCTGCGGGGGTATACG. This gives the protein CASTLPGGALRGYT. From start to end, the CDR3 is CASTLPGGALRGYTQYF. The chain is built from TRBV28 and TRBJ2-3; 7 nucleotides align to TRBD2. The CDR3 is cut off 3 residues early in the read; its end comes from the germline J gene. V was clipped by 7 bases and J by 7 bases; unmatched bases: 20. The CDR3 covers 17 residues. Looked up from germline, CDR1 is MDHEN and CDR2 is SYDVKM.

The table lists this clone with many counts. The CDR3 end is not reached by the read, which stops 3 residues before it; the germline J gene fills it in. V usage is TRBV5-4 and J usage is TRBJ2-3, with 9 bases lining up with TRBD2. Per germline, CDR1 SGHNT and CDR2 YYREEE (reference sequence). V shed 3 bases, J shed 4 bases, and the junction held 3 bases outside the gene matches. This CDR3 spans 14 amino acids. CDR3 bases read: TGTGCCAGCAGCTCGGGACTAGCCCCAGATACG. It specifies CASSSGLAPDT. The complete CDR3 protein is CASSSGLAPDTQYF.

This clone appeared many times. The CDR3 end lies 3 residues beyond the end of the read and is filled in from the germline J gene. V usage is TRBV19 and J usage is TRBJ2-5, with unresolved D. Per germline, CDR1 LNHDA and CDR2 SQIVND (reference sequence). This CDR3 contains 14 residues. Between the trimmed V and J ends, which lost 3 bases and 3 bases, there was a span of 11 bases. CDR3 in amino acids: CASSIRRAEETQYF. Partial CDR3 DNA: TGTGCCAGTAGTATCCGACGCGCGGAAGAGACC.

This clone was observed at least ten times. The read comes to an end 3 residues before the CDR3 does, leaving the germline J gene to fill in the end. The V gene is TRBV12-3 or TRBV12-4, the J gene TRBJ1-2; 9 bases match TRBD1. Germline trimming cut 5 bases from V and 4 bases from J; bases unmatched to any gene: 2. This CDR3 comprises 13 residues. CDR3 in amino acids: CASSATGGYGYTF. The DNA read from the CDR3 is TGTGCCAGCAGTGCGACAGGGGGCTATGGC.

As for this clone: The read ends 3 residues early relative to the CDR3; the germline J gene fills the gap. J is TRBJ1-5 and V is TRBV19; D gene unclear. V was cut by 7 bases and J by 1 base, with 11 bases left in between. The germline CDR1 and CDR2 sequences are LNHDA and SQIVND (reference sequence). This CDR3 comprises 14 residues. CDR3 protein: CASTLPGSNQPQHF. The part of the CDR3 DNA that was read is TGTGCCAGTACCCTCCCGGGGAGCAATCAGCCC.

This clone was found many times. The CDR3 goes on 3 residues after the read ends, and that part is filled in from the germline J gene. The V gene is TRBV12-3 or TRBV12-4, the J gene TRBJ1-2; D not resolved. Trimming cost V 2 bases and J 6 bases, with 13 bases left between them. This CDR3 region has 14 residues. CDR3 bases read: TGTGCCAGCAGTTTAAGTCGGGGTAAGGATGGC. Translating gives CASSLSRGKDG. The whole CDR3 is CASSLSRGKDGYTF.

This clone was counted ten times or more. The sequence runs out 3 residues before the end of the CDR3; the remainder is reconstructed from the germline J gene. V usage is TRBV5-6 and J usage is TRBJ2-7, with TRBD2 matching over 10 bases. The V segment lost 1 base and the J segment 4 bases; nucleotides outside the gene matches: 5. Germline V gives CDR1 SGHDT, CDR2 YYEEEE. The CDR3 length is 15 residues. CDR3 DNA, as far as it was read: TGTGCCAGCAGCTTGAAGCCTAGCGGGAGTTACGAG. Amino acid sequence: CASSLKPSGSYE. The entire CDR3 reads CASSLKPSGSYEQYF. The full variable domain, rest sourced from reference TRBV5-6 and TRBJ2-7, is DAGVTQSPTHLIKTRGQQVTLRCSPKSGHDTVSWYQQALGQGPQFIFQYYEEEERQRGNFPDRFSGHQFPNYSSELNVNALLLGDSALYLCASSLKPSGSYEQYFGPGTRLTVT.

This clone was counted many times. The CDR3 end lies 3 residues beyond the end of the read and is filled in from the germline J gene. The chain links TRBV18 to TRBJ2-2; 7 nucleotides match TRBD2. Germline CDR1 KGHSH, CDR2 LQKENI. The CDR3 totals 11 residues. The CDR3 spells CASSTGGMLFF. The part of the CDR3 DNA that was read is TGTGCCAGCTCCACGGGGGGTATG.

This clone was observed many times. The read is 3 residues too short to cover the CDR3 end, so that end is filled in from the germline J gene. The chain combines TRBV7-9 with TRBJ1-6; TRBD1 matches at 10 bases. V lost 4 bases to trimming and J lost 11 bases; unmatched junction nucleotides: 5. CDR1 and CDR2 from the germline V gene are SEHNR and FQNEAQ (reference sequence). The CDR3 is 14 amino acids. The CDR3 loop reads CASSSGQGTAPLHF. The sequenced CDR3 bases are TGTGCCAGCAGCTCGGGACAGGGGACGGCACCC.

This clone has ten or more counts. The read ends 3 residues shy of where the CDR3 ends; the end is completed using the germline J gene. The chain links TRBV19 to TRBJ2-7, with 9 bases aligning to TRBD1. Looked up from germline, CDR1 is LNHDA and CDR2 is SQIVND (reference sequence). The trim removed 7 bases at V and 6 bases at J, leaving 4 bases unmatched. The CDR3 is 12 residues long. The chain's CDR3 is CASKTGGSEQYF. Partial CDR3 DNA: TGTGCCAGTAAAACAGGGGGCAGCGAG.

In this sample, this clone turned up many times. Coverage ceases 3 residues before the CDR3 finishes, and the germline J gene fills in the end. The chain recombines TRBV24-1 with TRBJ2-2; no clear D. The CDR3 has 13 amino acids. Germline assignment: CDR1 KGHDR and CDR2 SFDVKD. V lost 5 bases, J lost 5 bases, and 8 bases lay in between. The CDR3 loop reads CATSVSRTGELFF. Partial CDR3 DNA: TGTGCCACCAGTGTCTCGCGGACCGGGGAG.

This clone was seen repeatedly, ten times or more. Incomplete CDR3 DNA: TGTGCCAGCTCACTCCGAGGACAGAGATACAATGAG. This encodes CASSLRGQRYNE. In full, the CDR3 reads CASSLRGQRYNEQFF. The J gene is TRBJ2-1, the V gene TRBV18, with D perhaps TRBD1 (6 bases). The missing CDR3 end, 3 residues past where the read stops, is filled in from the germline J gene. V shed 4 bases and J shed 4 bases, with 14 bases lying between them. The CDR3 is 15 amino acids. CDR1 and CDR2 (germline): KGHSH, LQKENI.

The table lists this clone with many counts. CDR3 amino acids: CASSLMAGYNEQFF. CDR3 DNA (partial): TGCGCCAGCAGCTTGATGGCGGGGTACAATGAG. V gene TRBV5-1 combines with J gene TRBJ2-1, with TRBD2 as a possible D gene (6 bases). The sequence runs out 3 residues before the end of the CDR3; the remainder is reconstructed from the germline J gene. The CDR3 spans 14 residues. The V gene lost 1 base and the J gene lost 4 bases, with 9 bases spanning the gap. Germline loops: CDR1 SGHRS, CDR2 YFSETQ.

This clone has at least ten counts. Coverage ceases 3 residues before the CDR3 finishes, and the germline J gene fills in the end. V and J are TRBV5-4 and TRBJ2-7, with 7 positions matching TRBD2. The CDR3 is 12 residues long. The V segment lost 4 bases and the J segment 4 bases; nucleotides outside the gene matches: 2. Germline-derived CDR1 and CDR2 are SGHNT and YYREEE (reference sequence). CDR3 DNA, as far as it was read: TGTGCCAGCAGCAAGCGGGATTACGAG. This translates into CASSKRDYE. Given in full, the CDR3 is CASSKRDYEQYF.

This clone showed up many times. CDR3: CSAVGRGTVQETQYF. The sequenced CDR3 bases are TGCAGTGCCGTCGGCAGGGGTACTGTACAAGAGACC. V and J are TRBV20-1 and TRBJ2-5; D might be TRBD1 (6 bases). The read falls 3 residues short of the CDR3 end, and the missing part is taken from the germline J gene. In germline, CDR1 is DFQATT, CDR2 SNEGSKA (reference sequence). The V gene lost 6 bases and the J gene lost 2 bases, with 19 bases spanning the gap. The length of the CDR3 is 15 residues.

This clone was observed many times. The CDR3 loop is CASSDGHIYGYTF. Incomplete CDR3 DNA: TGTGCCAGCAGTGACGGACACATCTATGGC. The gene calls are TRBV6-2 or TRBV6-3 and TRBJ1-2, with a tentative D call TRBD1 (5 bases). The read terminates 3 residues before the CDR3 end, so the remaining end is supplied by the germline J gene. Trimming took off 5 bases at V and 4 bases at J, with 11 bases between the two ends. CDR1 MNHEY and CDR2 SVGEGT come from the germline V gene. The CDR3 consists of 13 residues.

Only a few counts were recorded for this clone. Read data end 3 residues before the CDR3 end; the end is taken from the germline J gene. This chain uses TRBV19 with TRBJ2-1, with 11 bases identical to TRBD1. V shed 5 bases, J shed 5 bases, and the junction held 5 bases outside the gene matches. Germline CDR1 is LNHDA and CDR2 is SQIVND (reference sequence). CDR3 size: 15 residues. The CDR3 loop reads CASSLDRGQNNEQFF. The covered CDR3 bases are TGTGCCAGTAGTCTGGACAGGGGGCAGAACAATGAG.

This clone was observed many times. The sequenced part of the CDR3 DNA is TGTGCCAGCAGTTTAGGGACTAGCGGGAGTAATGAG. Translating gives CASSLGTSGSNE. The whole CDR3 is CASSLGTSGSNEQFF. The chain has TRBV27 and TRBJ2-1; the match to TRBD2 covers 14 bases. Read data end 3 residues before the CDR3 end; the end is taken from the germline J gene. This CDR3 region has 15 residues. V shed 2 bases, J shed 7 bases, and the junction held 1 base outside the gene matches. Per the germline V gene, CDR1 is MNHEY and CDR2 is SMNVEV (reference sequence).

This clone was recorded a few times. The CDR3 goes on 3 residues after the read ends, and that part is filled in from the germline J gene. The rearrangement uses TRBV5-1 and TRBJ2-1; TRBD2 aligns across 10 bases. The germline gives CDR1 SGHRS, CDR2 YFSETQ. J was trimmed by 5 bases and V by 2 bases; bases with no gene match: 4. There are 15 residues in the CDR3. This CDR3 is CASSFTSGANNEQFF. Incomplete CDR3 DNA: TGCGCCAGCAGCTTTACTAGCGGGGCAAACAATGAG.

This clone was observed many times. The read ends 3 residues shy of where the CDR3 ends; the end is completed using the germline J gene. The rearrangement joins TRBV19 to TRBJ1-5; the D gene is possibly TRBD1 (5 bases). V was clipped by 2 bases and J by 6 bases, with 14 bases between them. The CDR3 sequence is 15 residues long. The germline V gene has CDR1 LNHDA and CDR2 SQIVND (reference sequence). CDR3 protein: CASSIRGNPLQPQHF. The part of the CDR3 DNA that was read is TGTGCCAGTAGTATAAGGGGAAACCCCCTTCAGCCC.